This TCR beta chain was sequenced in a study of long-term antiretroviral therapy in people with HIV. Study results and caveats: Blood was collected between the mid-2000s and the late 2010s, possibly under older ART regimens. Missing from the dataset were any data on ART adherence, viral resistance or therapy changes.

Trimming took 5 bases from V and 2 from J; bases not matched to a gene: 11. The germline CDR1 and CDR2 sequences are SGHAT and FQDESV (reference sequence). This CDR3 region has 16 residues. Concerning this clone: Its antigen is as yet unknown.

This was the immunoSEQ v3.0 assay at survey level. Produced via immunoSEQ multiplex PCR; TCRdb's table is partial and in-frame only. The sample contains approximately 15,000 clones, about 79% of which appear only once. The starting material was unsorted PBMCs, obtained 0.4 years after starting antiretroviral therapy. The chain employs TRBV11-1 and TRBJ2-5; 7 positions match TRBD2. This sequence was found in a man between 25 and 39 years old with HIV. The CDR3 nucleotides read TGTGCCAGCAGCCATCTGGGGGGGGGAATGCAAGAGACCCAGTACTTC. Protein sequence: CASSHLGGGMQETQYF.